This T cell receptor beta chain was retrieved from a study of response to subunit inactivated influenza vaccine. The CDR3 sequence is 16 residues long. V lost 3 bases, J lost 0 bases, and 13 bases lay in between. Germline loops: CDR1 MDHEN, CDR2 SYDVKM. TCRdb analysed the RT-PCR reads with MiXCR anew, one entry per CDR3 protein. The sample has about 650,000 distinct CDR3 sequences, 12% to 15% seen once. Regarding the study as a whole: Few additional T cells are recruited per seasonal influenza vaccination, authors suggested.

This clonotype has a count of ten or more. Antigen specificity is unknown. V is TRBV28 and J is TRBJ2-3; perhaps TRBD1 as D (7 bases). The sequence derives from a man in his forties or fifties who received an inactivated influenza vaccine. The sample consisted of PBMCs from blood, taken 14 days before vaccination. The CDR3 here is CASSFGGTASTDTQYF. Written as DNA, the CDR3 is TGTGCCAGCAGTTTTGGGGGGACAGCTAGCACAGATACGCAGTATTTT.